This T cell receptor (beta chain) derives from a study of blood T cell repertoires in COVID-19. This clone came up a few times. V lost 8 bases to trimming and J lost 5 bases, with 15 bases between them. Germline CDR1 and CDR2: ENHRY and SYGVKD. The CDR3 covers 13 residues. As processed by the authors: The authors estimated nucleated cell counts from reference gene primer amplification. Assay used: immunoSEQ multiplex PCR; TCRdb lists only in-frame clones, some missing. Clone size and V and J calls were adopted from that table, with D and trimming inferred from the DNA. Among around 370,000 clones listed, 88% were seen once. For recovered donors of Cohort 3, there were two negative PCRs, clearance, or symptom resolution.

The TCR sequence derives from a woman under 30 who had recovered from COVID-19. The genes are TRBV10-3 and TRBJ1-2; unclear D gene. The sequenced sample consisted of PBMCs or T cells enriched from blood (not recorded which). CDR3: CAIDEGSGYGYTF. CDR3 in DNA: TGTGCCATCGATGAGGGTTCCGGGTATGGCTACACCTTC.